Shown below are 9 T cell receptor beta chains from a single sample sequenced in a study of control samples from healthy donors and cancer patients. Clones were read by immunoSEQ multiplex PCR, and TCRdb kept only the in-frame ones, dropping some. The sample includes 150,000 to 200,000 clones, 92% seen only once; the top ten take about 0.73%. The specimen sequenced was blood. Source of these receptors: a woman in her 30s in good health.

V is TRBV28 and J is TRBJ1-2, with TRBD1 matching over 9 bases. CDR1 is MDHEN and CDR2 is SYDVKM in the germline V gene. The CDR3 has 14 amino acids. V gave up 6 bases and J gave up 3 bases; unmatched junction bases: 5. The CDR3 loop reads CASRGQGPHYGYTF. In DNA form, the CDR3 reads TGTGCCAGCAGGGGACAGGGACCCCACTATGGCTACACCTTC.

The chain couples TRBV12-3 or TRBV12-4 to TRBJ1-2; D is ambiguous. This CDR3 spans 13 amino acids. V was cut by 5 bases and J by 5 bases, with 12 bases left in between. The CDR3: CASSHSSVYGYTF. The CDR3 DNA reads as TGTGCCAGCAGTCACTCGTCCGTTTATGGCTACACCTTC.

The J gene is TRBJ1-1, the V gene TRBV19, with D perhaps TRBD1 (5 bases). Germline CDR1 is LNHDA and CDR2 is SQIVND (reference sequence). V was pared by 0 bases and J by 5 bases, with 7 bases between. The CDR3 consists of 13 residues. DNA for the CDR3: TGTGCCAGTAGTATAGATCGGGGGACTGAAGCTTTCTTT. It encodes CASSIDRGTEAFF.

The J gene is TRBJ2-7, the V gene TRBV4-2; the D gene is possibly TRBD1 (5 bases). Germline CDR1 LGHNA, CDR2 YNFKEQ. This CDR3 is built from 14 residues. The V end was cut by 2 bases, the J end by 1 base, with 9 bases between. As DNA, the CDR3 is TGTGCCAGCAGCCAATGGGGCGCGTCCTACGAGCAGTACTTC. Its translation is CASSQWGASYEQYF.

About this clone: Other DNA sequences within the sample encode an identical CDR3. The chain is built from TRBV14 and TRBJ2-7; D is undetermined. V was cut by 1 base and J by 3 bases, with 4 bases left in between. From germline, CDR1 is SGHDN and CDR2 FVKESK. The CDR3 runs to 12 residues. CDR3 amino acids: CASSQGGYEQYF. CDR3 in DNA: TGTGCCAGCAGCCAAGGGGGCTACGAGCAGTACTTC.

V is TRBV27 and J is TRBJ2-1; D is ambiguous. V shed 2 bases and J shed 0 bases, with 5 bases lying between them. Germline loops: CDR1 MNHEY, CDR2 SMNVEV (reference sequence). The length of the CDR3 is 14 residues. The CDR3 reads CASSLMSSYNEQFF. The CDR3 DNA follows: TGTGCCAGCAGTTTAATGAGCTCCTACAATGAGCAGTTCTTC.

J is TRBJ1-1 and V is TRBV28; D uncertain. The germline V gene has CDR1 MDHEN and CDR2 SYDVKM. Deletions cut 2 bases from V and 6 bases from J, with 10 bases between. The CDR3 runs to 13 residues. CDR3 nucleotides: TGTGCCAGCAGTTTAGGGCCGCACCCTGAAGCTTTCTTT. This encodes CASSLGPHPEAFF.

The chain recombines TRBV5-1 with TRBJ1-4; a possible D gene is TRBD1 (5 bases). V was cut by 5 bases and J by 6 bases, with 14 bases left in between. The CDR3 is 14 amino acids. From germline, CDR1 is SGHRS and CDR2 YFSETQ. In DNA, the CDR3 is TGCGCCAGCAGAAATGGGGGGGGTGATGAAAAACTGTTTTTT. It specifies CASRNGGGDEKLFF.

The chain has TRBV2 and TRBJ1-2, with D perhaps TRBD1 (5 bases). This CDR3 is 17 amino acids long. Trimming cost V 4 bases and J 1 base, with 19 bases left between them. CDR1 SNHLY and CDR2 FYNNEI come from the germline V gene. CDR3 in amino acids: CASSALGETDYNYGYTF. The CDR3 nucleotides are TGTGCCAGCAGTGCCCTTGGGGAGACAGACTATAACTATGGCTACACCTTC.